The rows below give T cell receptor beta chains drawn from one sample of a study of blood T cell repertoires in COVID-19. Only in-frame clones appear in the TCRdb table, and some are missing; sequencing was by immunoSEQ multiplex PCR. The sample records around 120,000 clones, about 80% being singletons. The specimen was peripheral blood. The receptors were gathered from a human donor in a cohort sampled during active COVID-19. CDR3s include the opening cysteine and the closing phenylalanine or tryptophan. Fields, in order: CDR3 protein, CDR3 DNA, clone size, V gene, J gene, D gene. D genes are given only for firm matches. Only part of the rows carry a size: once, few, many, or a class if the clone is expanded.

CASSYSGRGAKNIQYF,TGTGCCAGCAGTTACTCTGGCAGGGGCGCCAAAAACATTCAGTACTTC,.,TRBV6-2/TRBV6-3,TRBJ2-4,.
CASSLVRPQLNTEAFF,TGTGCCAGCAGCTTAGTGAGGCCTCAATTGAACACTGAAGCTTTCTTT,.,TRBV11-2,TRBJ1-1,.
CASSLFGGQDTEAFF,TGCGCCAGCAGCTTGTTTGGAGGGCAGGACACTGAAGCTTTCTTT,.,TRBV5-1,TRBJ1-1,.
CASKRGGLVDGYTF,TGTGCCAGCAAACGTGGGGGCCTGGTCGATGGCTACACCTTC,.,TRBV27,TRBJ1-2,.
CAISDRLTDTQYF,TGTGCCATCTCGGACAGGCTCACAGATACGCAGTATTTT,.,TRBV6-5,TRBJ2-3,TRBD1
CASSTGDRGNTEAFF,TGTGCCAGCAGCACTGGGGACAGGGGAAACACTGAAGCTTTCTTT,few,TRBV9,TRBJ1-1,TRBD1
CASSRGTDLSWDTQYF,TGTGCCAGCAGTCGGGGGACAGATCTATCCTGGGATACGCAGTATTTT,few,TRBV6-6,TRBJ2-3,.
CATSRDHAGDYNEQFF,TGTGCCACCAGCAGAGATCATGCAGGGGATTACAATGAGCAGTTCTTC,.,TRBV15,TRBJ2-1,.
CASSQESGGTSWDQKLFF,TGCGCCAGCAGCCAAGAATCAGGGGGTACAAGTTGGGATCAAAAACTGTTTTTT,few,TRBV4-3,TRBJ1-4,TRBD1
CASRAGEEGNQPQHF,TGTGCCAGCAGGGCGGGGGAGGAAGGCAATCAGCCCCAGCATTTT,.,TRBV28,TRBJ1-5,.
CASSLEVSVEAFF,TGCGCCAGCAGCTTGGAAGTGTCGGTGGAAGCTTTCTTT,many,TRBV5-1,TRBJ1-1,.
CASSSGTGRGWGELFF,TGTGCCAGCAGCTCGGGGACAGGGAGAGGTTGGGGGGAGCTGTTTTTT,.,TRBV5-4,TRBJ2-2,TRBD1
CASSTQRTAASIYNEQFF,TGTGCCAGTAGTACGCAAAGGACAGCTGCCTCGATCTACAATGAGCAGTTCTTC,.,TRBV19,TRBJ2-1,.
CASSPVGRRTGYTGELFF,TGTGCCAGCAGCCCTGTAGGGAGACGGACGGGGTACACCGGGGAGCTGTTTTTT,once,TRBV3-1/TRBV3-2,TRBJ2-2,.